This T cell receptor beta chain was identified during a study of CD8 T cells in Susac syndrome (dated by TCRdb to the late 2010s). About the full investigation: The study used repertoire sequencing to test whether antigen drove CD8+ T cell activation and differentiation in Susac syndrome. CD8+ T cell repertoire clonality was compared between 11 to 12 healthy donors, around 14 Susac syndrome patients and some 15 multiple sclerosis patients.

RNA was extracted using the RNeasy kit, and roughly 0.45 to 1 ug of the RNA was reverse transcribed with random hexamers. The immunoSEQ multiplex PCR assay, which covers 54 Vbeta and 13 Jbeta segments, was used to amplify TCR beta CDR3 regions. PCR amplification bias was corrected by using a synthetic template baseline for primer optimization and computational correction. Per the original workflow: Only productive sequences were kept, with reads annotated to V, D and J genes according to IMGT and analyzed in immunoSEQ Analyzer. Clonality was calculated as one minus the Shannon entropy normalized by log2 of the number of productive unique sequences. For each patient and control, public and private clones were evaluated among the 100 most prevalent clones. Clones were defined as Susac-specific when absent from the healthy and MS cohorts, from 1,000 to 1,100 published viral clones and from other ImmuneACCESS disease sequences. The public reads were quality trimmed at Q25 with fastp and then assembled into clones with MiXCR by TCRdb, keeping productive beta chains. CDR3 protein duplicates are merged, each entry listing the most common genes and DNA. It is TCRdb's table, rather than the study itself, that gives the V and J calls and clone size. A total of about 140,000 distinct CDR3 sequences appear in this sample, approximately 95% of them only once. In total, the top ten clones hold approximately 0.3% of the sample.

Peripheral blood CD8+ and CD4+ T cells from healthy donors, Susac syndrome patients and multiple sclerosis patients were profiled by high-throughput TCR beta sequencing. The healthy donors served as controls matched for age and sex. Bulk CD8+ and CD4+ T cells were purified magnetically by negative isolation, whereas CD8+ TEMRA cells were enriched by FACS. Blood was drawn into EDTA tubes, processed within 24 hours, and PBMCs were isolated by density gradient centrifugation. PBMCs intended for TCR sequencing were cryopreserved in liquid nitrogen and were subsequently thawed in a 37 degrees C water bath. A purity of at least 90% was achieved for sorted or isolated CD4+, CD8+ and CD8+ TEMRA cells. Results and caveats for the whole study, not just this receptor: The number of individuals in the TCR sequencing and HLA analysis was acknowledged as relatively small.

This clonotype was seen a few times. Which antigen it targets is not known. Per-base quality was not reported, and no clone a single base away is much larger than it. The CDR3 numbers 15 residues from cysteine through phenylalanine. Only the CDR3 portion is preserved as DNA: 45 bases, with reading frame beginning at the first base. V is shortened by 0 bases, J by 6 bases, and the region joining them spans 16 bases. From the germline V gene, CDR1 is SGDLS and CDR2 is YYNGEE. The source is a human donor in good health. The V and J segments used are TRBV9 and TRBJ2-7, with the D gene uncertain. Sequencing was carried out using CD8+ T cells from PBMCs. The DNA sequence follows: TGTGCCAGCAGCGTAGACGTCCTCCCGTCGTCCGAGCAGTACTTC. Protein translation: CASSVDVLPSSEQYF.